One sample yielded the 22 T cell receptor beta chains listed below, sequenced in a study of T cells after yellow fever vaccination. Each CDR3 protein gets one entry after TCRdb re-called the 5' RACE reads with MiXCR. This table has about 69,000 distinct CDR3 sequences, under 6.5% appearing once. The sequences come from CD4+ T cells sorted from PBMCs, collected around 16 days after the first yellow fever vaccination. The receptors shown here come from a man in his late teens or twenties who received the YFV17D yellow fever vaccine.

This clonotype was counted at least ten times. This rearrangement joins TRBV4-2 to TRBJ2-1, with D uncertain. The V end lost 3 bases, the J end lost 9 bases, and 12 bases lay between the germline ends. Germline values: CDR1 LGHNA, CDR2 YNFKEQ. CDR3 length equals 13 residues. The CDR3 loop reads CASSQASVVEQFF. The CDR3 DNA sequence: TGTGCCAGCAGCCAGGCCAGTGTGGTTGAGCAGTTCTTC.

There are many counts of this clonotype. The chain has TRBV3-1 and TRBJ2-5, with D hard to call. This CDR3 spans 10 amino acids. The ends were cut back, 4 bases at V and 5 bases at J, with 2 bases in the middle. Germline CDR1 LGHDT, CDR2 YNNKEL (reference sequence). CDR3 nucleotides: TGTGCCAGCAGCCGGGAGACCCAGTACTTC. As protein: CASSRETQYF.

This clonotype has at least ten counts. The V call is TRBV20-1, the J call TRBJ2-3, with a weak D call TRBD2 (6 bases). This CDR3 is 16 amino acids long. Germline CDR1 and CDR2: DFQATT and SNEGSKA (reference sequence). The V end was cut by 5 bases, the J end by 2 bases, with 20 bases between. The CDR3 sequence is CSAAPMGGGNTDTQYF. Here the CDR3 DNA reads TGCAGTGCTGCCCCTATGGGTGGCGGGAACACAGATACGCAGTATTTT.

This chain joins TRBV12-3 or TRBV12-4 and TRBJ1-6; 7 bases line up with TRBD1. This CDR3 has 15 amino acids. The J segment lost 10 bases and the V segment lost 2 bases, leaving 8 bases of the junction unmatched. The CDR3 DNA reads as TGTGCCAGCAGTTTATTCGGGACAGCGGGGTCACCCCTCCACTTT. It encodes CASSLFGTAGSPLHF.

This clonotype was recorded many times. The CDR3 loop reads CASSQGLAGAYTDTQYF. CDR3 in DNA: TGTGCCAGCAGCCAGGGACTAGCGGGGGCCTACACAGATACGCAGTATTTT. This chain connects TRBV4-2 to TRBJ2-3; 14 bases agree with TRBD2. The CDR3 totals 17 residues. The germline V gene encodes CDR1 LGHNA and CDR2 YNFKEQ. V was pared by 3 bases and J by 2 bases, with 4 bases of the junction left unmatched.

This clonotype was picked up many times. This CDR3 is CSARDFRTSGKTQYF. The CDR3 coding sequence is TGCAGTGCTAGAGATTTCAGGACTAGCGGAAAGACCCAGTACTTC. J is TRBJ2-5 and V is TRBV20-1; the match to TRBD2 covers 10 bases. Germline CDR1 reads DFQATT; CDR2 reads SNEGSKA (reference sequence). Trimming cost V 0 bases and J 6 bases; bases outside gene matches: 7. CDR3 length: 15 residues.

This clonotype occurred many times. The rearrangement joins TRBV5-8 to TRBJ2-7, with TRBD1 matching 8 bases. V dropped 5 bases and J dropped 3; count of bases not matched to a gene: 10. This CDR3 region has 15 residues. Germline values: CDR1 SGHTS, CDR2 YDEGEE. The DNA for the CDR3 is TGTGCCAGCAGTCTTGACAGGGGTCTTATCTACGAGCAGTACTTC. It encodes CASSLDRGLIYEQYF.

This clonotype appeared many times. CDR3 residues: CASSPGSGRRNTGELFF. As DNA, the CDR3 is TGTGCCAGCAGTCCTGGGTCCGGGAGACGGAACACCGGGGAGCTGTTTTTT. The V call is TRBV6-5, the J call TRBJ2-2; maybe TRBD2 (6 bases). Trimming shortened V by 5 bases and J by 1 base, and 17 bases separated the two germline ends. The CDR3 contains 17 residues. Germline values: CDR1 MNHEY, CDR2 SVGAGI.

This clonotype was observed many times. The rearrangement links TRBV12-3 or TRBV12-4 to TRBJ2-1; D call uncertain. V shed 3 bases and J shed 7 bases, with 4 bases lying between them. CDR3 size: 11 residues. The chain's CDR3 is CASSLLNEQFF. In nucleotides, the CDR3 is TGTGCCAGCAGTTTGTTAAATGAGCAGTTCTTC.

This clonotype was counted at least ten times. The J gene is TRBJ2-4, the V gene TRBV20-1; D gene uncertain. V was shortened by 3 bases and J by 3 bases, with 6 bases between the two germline ends. The CDR3 spans 12 residues. CDR1 DFQATT and CDR2 SNEGSKA come from the germline V gene (reference sequence). The CDR3 is CSARGHKNIQYF. The CDR3 bases are TGCAGTGCTAGGGGCCACAAAAACATTCAGTACTTC.

This clonotype turned up a few times. V gene TRBV7-3 combines with J gene TRBJ2-2, with D perhaps TRBD1 (6 bases). In germline, CDR1 is SGHTA, CDR2 FQGTGA. The CDR3 contains 15 residues. V lost 4 bases and J 4 bases, leaving 13 bases between the germline ends. The CDR3 spells CASSSQGYGTGELFF. For the CDR3, the DNA is TGTGCCAGCAGCTCACAGGGTTACGGCACCGGGGAGCTGTTTTTT.

This clonotype was observed at least ten times. The DNA of the CDR3 is TGTGCCAGCAGTTACCATACAGGGGAGAAGACCCAGTACTTC. Translation: CASSYHTGEKTQYF. The V gene is TRBV6-5, the J gene TRBJ2-5, with 7 bases matching TRBD1. The CDR3 is made up of 14 amino acids. Germline loops: CDR1 MNHEY, CDR2 SVGAGI. V gave up 2 bases and J gave up 6 bases; unmatched junction bases: 6.

This clonotype was observed at least ten times. This CDR3 reads CASSYKGFADTQYF. CDR3 coding DNA: TGTGCCAGCAGCTACAAGGGTTTTGCAGATACGCAGTATTTT. The chain links TRBV7-2 to TRBJ2-3, with unresolved D. Germline V gene sequence: CDR1 SGHTA, CDR2 FQGNSA. Deletions cut 4 bases from V and 4 bases from J, with 12 bases between. The CDR3 spans 14 residues.

Many counts were recorded for this clonotype. This chain links TRBV5-1 with TRBJ2-7, with D unresolved. The ends were cut back, 4 bases at V and 4 bases at J, with 12 bases in the middle. The length of the CDR3 is 13 residues. Looked up from germline, CDR1 is SGHRS and CDR2 is YFSETQ. CDR3 region: CASSRDPEYEQYV. In DNA form, the CDR3 reads TGCGCCAGCAGCCGAGATCCCGAGTACGAGCAGTACGTC.

This clonotype showed up many times. The chain combines TRBV6-5 with TRBJ2-3, with 11 bases identical to TRBD1. The CDR3 consists of 15 residues. Looked up from germline, CDR1 is MNHEY and CDR2 is SVGAGI. Trimming at V came to 5 bases and at J to 4 bases, leaving 5 bases not matched to a gene. The CDR3 here is CASSPGQGVSDTQYF. The CDR3 DNA sequence: TGTGCCAGCAGTCCGGGACAGGGGGTGTCAGATACGCAGTATTTT.

There are many counts of this clonotype. The chain has TRBV28 and TRBJ2-5; possible D gene TRBD2, 6 bases. V was cut by 4 bases and J by 7 bases, with 16 bases left in between. The CDR3 has 14 residues. Germline CDR1 is MDHEN and CDR2 is SYDVKM. The CDR3 nucleotides read TGTGCCAGCAGTTCCCTAAGTAGCGGACGGACCCAGTACTTC. It specifies CASSSLSSGRTQYF.

This clonotype was detected many times. The chain uses TRBV12-3 or TRBV12-4 and TRBJ2-4; 12 bases are a match to TRBD2. CDR3 size: 15 residues. V dropped 6 bases and J dropped 7; count of bases not matched to a gene: 7. The chain's CDR3 is CASRPTSGGRNIQYF. The CDR3 nucleotides read TGTGCCAGCAGGCCCACTAGCGGGGGGAGGAACATTCAGTACTTC.

The genes are TRBV9 and TRBJ2-5, with a weak D call TRBD1 (6 bases). Germline V gene sequence: CDR1 SGDLS, CDR2 YYNGEE. V was clipped by 6 bases and J by 1 base, with 13 bases between them. This CDR3 comprises 14 residues. Here the CDR3 DNA reads TGTGCCAGCAACTTAATGGGGGCCCAAGAGACCCAGTACTTC. Residues: CASNLMGAQETQYF.

This clonotype showed up many times. The chain carries TRBV6-1 and TRBJ2-2; 9 bases are shared with TRBD1. The ends lost 7 bases at V and 6 bases at J; junction bases unmatched: 6. CDR1 MNHNS and CDR2 SASEGT come from the germline V gene. The CDR3 is 14 amino acids. The CDR3: CASKKQGASGELFF. DNA of the CDR3: TGTGCCAGCAAGAAACAGGGGGCATCCGGGGAGCTGTTTTTT.

This clonotype has a count of ten or more. The chain is built from TRBV5-1 and TRBJ2-5; 7 bases are shared with TRBD1. The CDR3 is 16 amino acids. Germline CDR1 is SGHRS and CDR2 is YFSETQ. V was clipped by 4 bases and J by 4 bases; unmatched bases: 13. The CDR3 loop is CASSRTGTVVTETQYF. In nucleotides, the CDR3 is TGCGCCAGCAGCCGAACGGGGACAGTAGTAACAGAGACCCAGTACTTC. Using reference TRBV5-1 and TRBJ2-5 for the parts outside the CDR3, the full variable domain is KAGVTQTPRYLIKTRGQQVTLSCSPISGHRSVSWYQQTPGQGLQFLFEYFSETQRNKGNFPGRFSGRQFSNSRSEMNVSTLELGDSALYLCASSRTGTVVTETQYFGPGTRLLVL.

This clonotype is medium-sized in the sample. This chain connects TRBV7-2 to TRBJ2-5, with 8 bases aligning to TRBD2. V lost 5 bases, J lost 0 bases, and 11 bases stayed unmatched. Germline V gene lookup returns CDR1 SGHTA and CDR2 FQGNSA. The CDR3 extends over 17 amino acids. The CDR3 loop is CASSPRGGGGYQETQYF. The CDR3 DNA sequence: TGTGCCAGCAGCCCCCGGGGAGGCGGGGGGTACCAAGAGACCCAGTACTTC.

This clonotype was counted at least ten times. The chain is built from TRBV19 and TRBJ2-1; 11 bases align to TRBD2. The germline V gene encodes CDR1 LNHDA and CDR2 SQIVND (reference sequence). V shed 1 base, J shed 12 bases, and the junction held 8 bases outside the gene matches. The CDR3 extends over 15 amino acids. DNA of the CDR3: TGTGCCAGTAGTATAGCCCCTAGCGGGGGGTGGGGGCAGTTCTTC. Translating it yields CASSIAPSGGWGQFF. Full variable domain (outside the CDR3, taken from reference TRBV19 and TRBJ2-1): DGGITQSPKYLFRKEGQNVTLSCEQNLNHDAMYWYRQDPGQGLRLIYYSQIVNDFQKGDIAEGYSVSREKKESFPLTVTSAQKNPTAFYLCASSIAPSGGWGQFFGPGTRLTVL.